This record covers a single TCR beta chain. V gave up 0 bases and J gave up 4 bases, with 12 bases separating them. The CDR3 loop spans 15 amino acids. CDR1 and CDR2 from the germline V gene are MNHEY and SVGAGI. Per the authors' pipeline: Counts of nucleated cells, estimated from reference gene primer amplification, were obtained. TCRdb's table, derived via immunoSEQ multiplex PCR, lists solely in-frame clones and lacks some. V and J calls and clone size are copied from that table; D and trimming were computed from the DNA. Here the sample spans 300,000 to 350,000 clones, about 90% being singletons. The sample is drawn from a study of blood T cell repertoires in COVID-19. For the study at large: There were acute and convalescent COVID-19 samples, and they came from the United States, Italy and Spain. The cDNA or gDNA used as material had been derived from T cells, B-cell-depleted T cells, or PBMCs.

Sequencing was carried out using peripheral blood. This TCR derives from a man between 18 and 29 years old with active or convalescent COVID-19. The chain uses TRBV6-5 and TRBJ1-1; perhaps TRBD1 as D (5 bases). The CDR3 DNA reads TGTGCCAGCAGTTACTCGAACGGGGGTAGCACTGAAGCTTTCTTT. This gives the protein CASSYSNGGSTEAFF.